The T cell receptor (beta chain) under discussion was sequenced for a study of graft-versus-host responses after intestinal transplantation. Overall study: Anti-thymocyte globulin induction was given to all recipients, followed by tacrolimus and steroids for approximately three years.

In regard to this clone: Its antigen is not identified.

Only in-frame clones appear in the TCRdb table, and some are missing; sequencing was by immunoSEQ multiplex PCR. The sample holds more than 90,000 clones, about 92% seen once. Study outcomes and limitations: Subjects displaying graft-donor T cell macrochimerism possessed elevated graft-versus-host to host-versus-graft clonal ratios inside allografts. Circulating GvH clone levels at their peak were associated with HvG declines (early post-transplant). GvH clones detected in recipient marrow included some appearing first in ileum or blood.

Deletions cut 7 bases from V and 9 bases from J, with 13 bases between. This CDR3 has 12 amino acids. From germline, CDR1 is MNHNS and CDR2 SASEGT. The sample here was unstimulated CD4+ T cells sorted from spleen or lymph node cells, taken before transplant. This TCR derives from a human donor who was the organ donor for an intestinal transplant. The chain couples TRBV6-1 to TRBJ2-1; D call uncertain. The CDR3 spells CASTLPALEQFF. CDR3 DNA: TGTGCCAGCACCCTACCGGCCCTTGAGCAGTTCTTC.